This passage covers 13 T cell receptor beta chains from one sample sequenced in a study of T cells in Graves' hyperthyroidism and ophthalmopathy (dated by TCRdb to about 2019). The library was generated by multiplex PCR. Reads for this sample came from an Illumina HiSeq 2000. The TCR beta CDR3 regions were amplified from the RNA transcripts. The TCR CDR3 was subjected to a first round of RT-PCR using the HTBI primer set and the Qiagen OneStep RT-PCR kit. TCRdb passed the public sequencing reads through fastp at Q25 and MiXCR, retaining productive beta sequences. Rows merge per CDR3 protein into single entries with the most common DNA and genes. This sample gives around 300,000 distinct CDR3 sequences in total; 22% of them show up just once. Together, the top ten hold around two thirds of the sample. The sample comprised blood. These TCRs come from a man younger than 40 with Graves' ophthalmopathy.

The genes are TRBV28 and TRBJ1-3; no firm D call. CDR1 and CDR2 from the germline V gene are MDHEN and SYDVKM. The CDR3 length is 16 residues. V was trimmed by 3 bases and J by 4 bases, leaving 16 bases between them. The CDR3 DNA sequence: TGTGCCAGCAGTTTCGGGTCCTCACTTCTCGGAAACACCATATATTTT. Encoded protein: CASSFGSSLLGNTIYF.

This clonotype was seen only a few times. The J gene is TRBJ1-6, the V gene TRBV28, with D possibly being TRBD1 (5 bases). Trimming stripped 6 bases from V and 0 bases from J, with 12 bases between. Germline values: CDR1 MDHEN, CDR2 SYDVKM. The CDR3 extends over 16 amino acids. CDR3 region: CASSGGWSSYNSPLHF. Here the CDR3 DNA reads TGTGCCAGCAGCGGGGGATGGAGCTCCTATAATTCACCCCTCCACTTT.

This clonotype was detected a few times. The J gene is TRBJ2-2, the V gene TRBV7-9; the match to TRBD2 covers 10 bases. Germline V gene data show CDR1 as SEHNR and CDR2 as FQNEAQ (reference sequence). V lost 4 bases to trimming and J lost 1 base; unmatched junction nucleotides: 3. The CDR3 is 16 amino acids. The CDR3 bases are TGTGCCAGCAGCTACGTAGCGGGAGGGAACACCGGGGAGCTGTTTTTT. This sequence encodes CASSYVAGGNTGELFF. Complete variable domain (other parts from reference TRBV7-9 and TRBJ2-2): DTGVSQNPRHKITKRGQNVTFRCDPISEHNRLYWYRQTLGQGPEFLTYFQNEAQLEKSRLLSDRFSAERPKGSFSTLEIQRTEQGDSAMYLCASSYVAGGNTGELFFGEGSRLTVL.

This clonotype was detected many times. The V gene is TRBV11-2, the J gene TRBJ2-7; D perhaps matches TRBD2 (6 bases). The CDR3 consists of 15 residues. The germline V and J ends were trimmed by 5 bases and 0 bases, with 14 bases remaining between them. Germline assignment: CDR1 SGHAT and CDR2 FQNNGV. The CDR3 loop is CASSLTRGYSYEQYF. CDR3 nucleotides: TGTGCCAGCAGCCTAACCCGGGGGTACTCCTACGAGCAGTACTTC. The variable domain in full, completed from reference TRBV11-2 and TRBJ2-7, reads EAGVAQSPRYKIIEKRQSVAFWCNPISGHATLYWYQQILGQGPKLLIQFQNNGVVDDSQLPKDRFSAERLKGVDSTLKIQPAKLEDSAVYLCASSLTRGYSYEQYFGPGTRLTVT.

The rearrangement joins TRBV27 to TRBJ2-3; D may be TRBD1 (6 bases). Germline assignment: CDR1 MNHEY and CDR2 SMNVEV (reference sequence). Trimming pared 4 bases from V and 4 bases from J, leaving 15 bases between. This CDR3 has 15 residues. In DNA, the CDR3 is TGTGCCAGCAGTTCAGGACAGCTATTCGCAGATACGCAGTATTTT. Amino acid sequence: CASSSGQLFADTQYF.

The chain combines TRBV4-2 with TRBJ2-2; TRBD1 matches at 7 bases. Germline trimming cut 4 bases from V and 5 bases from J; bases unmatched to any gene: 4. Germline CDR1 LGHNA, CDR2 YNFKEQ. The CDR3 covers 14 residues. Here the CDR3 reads CASSRTGRTGELFF. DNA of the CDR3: TGTGCCAGCAGCCGGACAGGCCGAACCGGGGAGCTGTTTTTT.

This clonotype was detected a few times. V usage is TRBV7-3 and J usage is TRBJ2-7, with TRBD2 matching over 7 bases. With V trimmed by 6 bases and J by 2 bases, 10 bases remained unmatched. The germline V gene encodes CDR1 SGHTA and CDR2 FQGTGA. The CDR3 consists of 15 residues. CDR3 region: CASSLAGGGTYEQYF. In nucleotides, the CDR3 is TGTGCCAGCAGTTTGGCCGGCGGGGGAACCTACGAGCAGTACTTC. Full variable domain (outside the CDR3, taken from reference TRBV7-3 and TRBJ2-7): GAGVSQTPSNKVTEKGKYVELRCDPISGHTALYWYRQSLGQGPEFLIYFQGTGAADDSGLPNDRFFAVRPEGSVSTLKIQRTERGDSAVYLCASSLAGGGTYEQYFGPGTRLTVT.

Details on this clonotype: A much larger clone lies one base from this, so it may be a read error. CDR3 DNA: TGTGCCAGCAGCAAAACCTGGGGCGCTAGCAATCAGCCCCAGCATTTT. Its protein is CASSKTWGASNQPQHF. The V call is TRBV28, the J call TRBJ1-5; maybe TRBD1 (5 bases). The length of the CDR3 is 16 residues. Per the germline V gene, CDR1 is MDHEN and CDR2 is SYDVKM. V lost 6 bases to trimming and J lost 0 bases, with 15 bases between them.

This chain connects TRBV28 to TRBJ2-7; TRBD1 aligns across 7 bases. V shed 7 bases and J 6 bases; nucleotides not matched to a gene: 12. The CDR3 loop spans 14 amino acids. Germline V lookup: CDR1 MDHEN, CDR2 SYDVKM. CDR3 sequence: CASKPRQGWSEQYF. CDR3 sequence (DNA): TGTGCCAGCAAACCGAGACAGGGTTGGAGCGAGCAGTACTTC.

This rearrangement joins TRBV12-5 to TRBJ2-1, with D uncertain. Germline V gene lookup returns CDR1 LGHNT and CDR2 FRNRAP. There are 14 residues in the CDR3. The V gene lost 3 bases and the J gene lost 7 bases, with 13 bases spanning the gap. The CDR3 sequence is CASGLNSGKNEQFF. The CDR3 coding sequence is TGTGCTAGTGGTTTAAACAGTGGTAAGAATGAGCAGTTCTTC.

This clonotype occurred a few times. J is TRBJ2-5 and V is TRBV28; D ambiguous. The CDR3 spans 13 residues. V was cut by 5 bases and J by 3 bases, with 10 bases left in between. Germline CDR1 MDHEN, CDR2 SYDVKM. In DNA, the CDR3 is TGTGCCAGCAGTCCCCACAACGAAGAGACCCAGTACTTC. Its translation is CASSPHNEETQYF. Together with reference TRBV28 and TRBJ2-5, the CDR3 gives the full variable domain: DVKVTQSSRYLVKRTGEKVFLECVQDMDHENMFWYRQDPGLGLRLIYFSYDVKMKEKGDIPEGYSVSREKKERFSLILESASTNQTSMYLCASSPHNEETQYFGPGTRLLVL.

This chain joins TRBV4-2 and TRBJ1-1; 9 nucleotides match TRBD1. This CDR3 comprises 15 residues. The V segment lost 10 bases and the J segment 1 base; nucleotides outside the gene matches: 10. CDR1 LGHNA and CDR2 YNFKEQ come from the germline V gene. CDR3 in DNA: TGTGCCACCCGGGCCGCGGACAGGGGGAACACTGAAGCTTTCTTT. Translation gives CATRAADRGNTEAFF.

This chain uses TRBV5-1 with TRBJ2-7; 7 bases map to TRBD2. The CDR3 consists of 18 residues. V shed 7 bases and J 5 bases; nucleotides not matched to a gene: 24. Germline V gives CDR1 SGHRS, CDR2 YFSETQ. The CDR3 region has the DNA TGCGCCAGCGGCATATGGAGTTACGGCGGGAGCGGTTTACACGAGCAGTACTTC. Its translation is CASGIWSYGGSGLHEQYF.